Listed below are T cell receptor beta chains from one sample, sequenced in a study of blood T cell repertoires in COVID-19. Measured with immunoSEQ multiplex PCR; TCRdb has only the in-frame clones, and not every one. Found here are around 310,000 clones, 80% to 90% of them singletons; the top ten hold about 5%. The sample was PBMCs or T cells enriched from blood (not recorded which). These TCRs come from a young man who had recovered from COVID-19. CDR3s include the opening cysteine and the closing phenylalanine or tryptophan. A D gene is named only where the DNA matches it firmly. Some rows have no size entry. The others give once, few or many, or a class for an expanded clone.

abundance: .
j_gene: TRBJ1-4
v_gene: TRBV2
d_gene: .
CDR3nt: TGTGCCAGCAGTGGGAACAGAAATGAAAAACTGTTTTTT
CDR3aa: CASSGNRNEKLFF

abundance: .
j_gene: TRBJ2-6
v_gene: TRBV19
d_gene: .
CDR3nt: TGTGCCAGTACCCCCGAGGGGGGGGTCGTTTCCAACGTCCTGACTTTC
CDR3aa: CASTPEGGVVSNVLTF

abundance: .
j_gene: TRBJ2-1
v_gene: TRBV11-2
d_gene: .
CDR3nt: TGTGCCAGCAGCTTAGTAGCCACCTCCCTCTCCTACAATGAGCAGTTCTTC
CDR3aa: CASSLVATSLSYNEQFF

abundance: .
j_gene: TRBJ1-1
v_gene: TRBV5-1
d_gene: .
CDR3nt: TGCGCCAGCAGCTTGTATGGAGGGAACACTGAAGCTTTCTTT
CDR3aa: CASSLYGGNTEAFF

abundance: .
j_gene: TRBJ2-6
v_gene: TRBV30
d_gene: TRBD1
CDR3nt: TGTGCCTGGAGCCGGGACAGCCTTTGGTCTGGGGCCAACGTCCTGACTTTC
CDR3aa: CAWSRDSLWSGANVLTF

abundance: .
j_gene: TRBJ2-5
v_gene: TRBV24-1
d_gene: TRBD1
CDR3nt: TGTGCCACCAGTGATGCGGGACAGGAATTTGGAGAGACCCAGTACTTC
CDR3aa: CATSDAGQEFGETQYF

abundance: few
j_gene: TRBJ1-5
v_gene: TRBV18
d_gene: .
CDR3nt: TGTGCCAGCTCACCACCGGACAGCCCGAGGGGCAATCAGCCCCAGCATTTT
CDR3aa: CASSPPDSPRGNQPQHF

abundance: .
j_gene: TRBJ2-1
v_gene: TRBV19
d_gene: TRBD1
CDR3nt: TGTGCCAGTAGTCGGGACAGGGCGGGAGAGCAGTTCTTC
CDR3aa: CASSRDRAGEQFF

abundance: .
j_gene: TRBJ2-2
v_gene: TRBV6-1
d_gene: TRBD2
CDR3nt: TGTGCCAGCAGTGAATTTCGGGGAGGGACCGGGGAGCTGTTTTTT
CDR3aa: CASSEFRGGTGELFF

abundance: .
j_gene: TRBJ2-3
v_gene: TRBV24-1
d_gene: .
CDR3nt: TGTGCCACCAGTGATTTGAAACAGGTCGGCACAGATACGCAGTATTTT
CDR3aa: CATSDLKQVGTDTQYF

abundance: few
j_gene: TRBJ2-7
v_gene: TRBV27
d_gene: .
CDR3nt: TGTGCCAGCAGTTTTGGGCCGAACTACGAGCAGTACTTC
CDR3aa: CASSFGPNYEQYF

abundance: .
j_gene: TRBJ1-5
v_gene: TRBV28
d_gene: TRBD1
CDR3nt: TGTGCCAGCAGTTCGACAGGGGTTCGACAGCCCCAGCATTTT
CDR3aa: CASSSTGVRQPQHF

abundance: .
j_gene: TRBJ1-3
v_gene: TRBV30
d_gene: TRBD1
CDR3nt: TGTGCCTGGAGCGGGGGGACAGGACGAAACACCATATATTTT
CDR3aa: CAWSGGTGRNTIYF

abundance: .
j_gene: TRBJ1-5
v_gene: TRBV7-8
d_gene: .
CDR3nt: TGTGCCAGCAGCTTAACGTGGAGCAGCAATCAGCCCCAGCATTTT
CDR3aa: CASSLTWSSNQPQHF

abundance: once
j_gene: TRBJ1-6
v_gene: TRBV6-2/TRBV6-3
d_gene: .
CDR3nt: TGTGCCAGCAGCAAAGACAGCAGCTCCTATAATTCACCCCTCCACTTT
CDR3aa: CASSKDSSSYNSPLHF

abundance: .
j_gene: TRBJ2-5
v_gene: TRBV6-4
d_gene: TRBD2
CDR3nt: TGTGCCAGCAGTGATTTAGCGGGGGCCCTCCAAGAGACCCAGTACTTC
CDR3aa: CASSDLAGALQETQYF

abundance: .
j_gene: TRBJ1-4
v_gene: TRBV18
d_gene: .
CDR3nt: TGTGCCAGCTCACCGAGACAGATGGGTGAAAAACTGTTTTTT
CDR3aa: CASSPRQMGEKLFF

abundance: .
j_gene: TRBJ1-1
v_gene: TRBV7-9
d_gene: .
CDR3nt: TGTGCCAGCAGCTTAACGGGGGGCACTGAAGCTTTCTTT
CDR3aa: CASSLTGGTEAFF

abundance: .
j_gene: TRBJ2-3
v_gene: TRBV18
d_gene: .
CDR3nt: TGTGCCAGCTCACCGCGGTATAGCACAGATACGCAGTATTTT
CDR3aa: CASSPRYSTDTQYF

abundance: .
j_gene: TRBJ1-2
v_gene: TRBV5-1
d_gene: .
CDR3nt: TGCGCCAGCAGGACAGGAGCGCTTAGTTCTGACTACACCTTC
CDR3aa: CASRTGALSSDYTF

abundance: .
j_gene: TRBJ1-2
v_gene: TRBV6-5
d_gene: TRBD1
CDR3nt: TGTGCCAGCAGTTACCCCTACCCGGGACAGGGGGGCGGCTACACCTTC
CDR3aa: CASSYPYPGQGGGYTF

abundance: .
j_gene: TRBJ2-3
v_gene: TRBV3-1/TRBV3-2
d_gene: TRBD2
CDR3nt: TGTGCCAGCAGCCAGTACACTAGCGGGGGGGCTTCAGATACGCAGTATTTT
CDR3aa: CASSQYTSGGASDTQYF

abundance: .
j_gene: TRBJ1-5
v_gene: TRBV10-3
d_gene: .
CDR3nt: TGTGCCATCAGTGAGCTTGGAACAGGCCTTTTTCAGCATTTT
CDR3aa: CAISELGTGLFQHF

abundance: once
j_gene: TRBJ2-1
v_gene: TRBV5-6
d_gene: TRBD2
CDR3nt: TGTGCCAGCAGCGCAAGAACTAGCGGGGTTTACAATGAGCAGTTCTTC
CDR3aa: CASSARTSGVYNEQFF

abundance: .
j_gene: TRBJ1-5
v_gene: TRBV30
d_gene: .
CDR3nt: TGTGCCTGGAGTGTAATGCGGGTTCGGGGGGGCAATCAGCCCCAGCATTTT
CDR3aa: CAWSVMRVRGGNQPQHF

abundance: .
j_gene: TRBJ2-3
v_gene: TRBV11-2
d_gene: TRBD1
CDR3nt: TGTGCCAGCAGCTTAGGTGGGACAGGCCGCACAGATACGCAGTATTTT
CDR3aa: CASSLGGTGRTDTQYF

abundance: .
j_gene: TRBJ2-5
v_gene: TRBV9
d_gene: TRBD2
CDR3nt: TGTGCCAGCAGCCCCAGGGGGAGCGGGGGGGAGACCCAGTACTTC
CDR3aa: CASSPRGSGGETQYF

abundance: .
j_gene: TRBJ2-2
v_gene: TRBV5-1
d_gene: TRBD1
CDR3nt: TGCGCCAGCACCCCTCCGGACAGGGGGACCGGGGAGCTGTTTTTT
CDR3aa: CASTPPDRGTGELFF

abundance: .
j_gene: TRBJ2-2
v_gene: TRBV2
d_gene: .
CDR3nt: TGTGCCAGCACCCAGGGTGGAAACACCGGGGAGCTGTTTTTT
CDR3aa: CASTQGGNTGELFF

abundance: .
j_gene: TRBJ1-6
v_gene: TRBV9
d_gene: .
CDR3nt: TGTGCCAGCAGCGAGGGGTTTTCCTATAATTCACCCCTCCACTTT
CDR3aa: CASSEGFSYNSPLHF

abundance: .
j_gene: TRBJ1-2
v_gene: TRBV6-5
d_gene: TRBD1
CDR3nt: TGTGCCAGCAGTCACCGGGACAGGATGAACTATGGCTACACCTTC
CDR3aa: CASSHRDRMNYGYTF

abundance: .
j_gene: TRBJ2-2
v_gene: TRBV18
d_gene: .
CDR3nt: TGTGCCAGCTCACCGCGACTGGACTCAGCGAACACCGGGGAGCTGTTTTTT
CDR3aa: CASSPRLDSANTGELFF

abundance: once
j_gene: TRBJ1-3
v_gene: TRBV5-1
d_gene: .
CDR3nt: TGCGCCAGCAGCCCTCGAGGCTCTGGAAACACCATATATTTT
CDR3aa: CASSPRGSGNTIYF